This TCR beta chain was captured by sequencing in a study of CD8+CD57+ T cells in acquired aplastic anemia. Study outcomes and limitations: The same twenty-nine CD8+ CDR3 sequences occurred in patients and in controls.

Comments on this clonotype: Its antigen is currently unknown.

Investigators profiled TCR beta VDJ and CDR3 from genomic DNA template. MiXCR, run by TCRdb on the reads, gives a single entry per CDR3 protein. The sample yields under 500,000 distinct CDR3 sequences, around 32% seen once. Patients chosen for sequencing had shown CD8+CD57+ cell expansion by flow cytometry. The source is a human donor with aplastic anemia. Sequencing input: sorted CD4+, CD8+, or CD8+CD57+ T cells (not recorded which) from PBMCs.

The CDR3 sequence is CASSQDPWGLMGYTF. In DNA, the CDR3 is TGTGCCAGCAGCCAAGACCCGTGGGGGTTAATGGGCTACACCTTC. J is TRBJ1-2 and V is TRBV3-1; possible D gene TRBD1, 5 bases. Trimming removed 0 bases from V and 8 bases from J, with 16 bases in between. Germline V gene sequence: CDR1 LGHDT, CDR2 YNNKEL (reference sequence). The CDR3 totals 15 residues.